The clone carrying this T cell receptor beta chain was recorded once. Its antigen is not identified. The table came from immunoSEQ multiplex PCR; TCRdb's copy has only in-frame clones and leaves some out. The sample shows 9,800 or so clones, 50% to 80% of them seen only once. These data originate in a study of tissue T cells after allogeneic stem cell transplantation. Broader study findings: TCR repertoires tracked anatomic similarity, regardless of disease or transplant status. Blood and spleen captured only part of the tissue TCR repertoire.

V lost 5 bases and J 6 bases, leaving 10 bases between the germline ends. Germline CDR1 reads SEHNR; CDR2 reads FQNEAQ (reference sequence). The CDR3 is made up of 12 amino acids. Median post-mortem interval was roughly 9.5 hours for GI, liver, skin and lymphoid tissues. This specimen was tissue from the stomach, taken at autopsy. The J gene is TRBJ1-2, the V gene TRBV7-9, with D possibly matching TRBD1 (6 bases). The receptor comes from a male donor aged 60 or older with lung cancer. This CDR3 is CASSPRQDGYTF. CDR3 in DNA: TGTGCCAGCAGCCCAAGACAGGATGGCTACACCTTC.